This T cell receptor (beta chain) was recorded in a study of technical replicates of blood from a few donors. Germline V gene data show CDR1 as SGHTA and CDR2 as FQGNSA. The CDR3 is 16 amino acids. The V and J ends lost 0 bases and 5 bases, in that order; junction bases with no gene match: 5. Generated by immunoSEQ multiplex PCR, the TCRdb table keeps only in-frame clones and is missing some. The sample records under 65,000 clones, less than 90% being singletons. This TCR was sampled from a human donor in good health. Some clones in this sample may be carry-over from other donors' samples. The chain links TRBV7-2 to TRBJ2-5, with TRBD2 matching 11 bases. Sequenced input: PBMCs. The CDR3 DNA follows: TGTGCCAGCAGCTTAGCGGGGGTAGCGGGAGGGGAGACCCAGTACTTC. Its translation is CASSLAGVAGGETQYF.